This is a list of T cell receptor beta chains from one sample in a study of T-cell reconstitution after alpha-beta-depleted transplantation in children. TCRdb processed the PCR reads anew with MiXCR; each CDR3 protein has one entry. This sample carries about 980,000 distinct CDR3 sequences, about 31% of them seen once, and the ten largest clones take roughly 28%. The sequences come from PBMCs, mostly from graft donor cells, collected 360 days after TCRalphabeta/CD19-depleted stem cell transplant. The receptors were gathered from a boy in the first two years of life who had a stem cell transplant for SCID, so the T cells may come from the graft donor. CDR3s include the opening cysteine and the closing phenylalanine or tryptophan. A D gene is named only where the DNA matches it firmly. Not every row has a clone size; where given, it reads once, few, many or a size class.

clone_size	v_call	j_call	d_call	cdr3_nt	cdr3_aa
NA	TRBV5-1	TRBJ2-5	NA	TGCGCCAGCAGCCGGTGGGGTGGGCAGCAAGAGACCCAGTACTTC	CASSRWGGQQETQYF
NA	TRBV20-1	TRBJ2-7	NA	TGCAGTGCTAGAGATCTACAGGGGGGGCCCGTCTACGAGCAGTACTTC	CSARDLQGGPVYEQYF
NA	TRBV4-1	TRBJ2-4	NA	TGCGCCAGCAGCCAAGGGGTTGGGGCGGAAGAAAACATTCAGTACTTC	CASSQGVGAEENIQYF
NA	TRBV4-3	TRBJ2-7	NA	TGCGCCAGCAGCCAAGATTTCGGAGGCAGAGCCTACGAGCAGTACTTC	CASSQDFGGRAYEQYF
NA	TRBV5-1	TRBJ2-5	NA	TGCGCCAGCAGCCCGCTATTAGTGGGGGTAGTCCAAGAGACCCAGTACTTC	CASSPLLVGVVQETQYF
NA	TRBV5-1	TRBJ1-1	TRBD1	TGCGCCAGCAGCTTGCTAAAGACAGGGGATTACACTGAAGCTTTCTTT	CASSLLKTGDYTEAFF
NA	TRBV12-3/TRBV12-4	TRBJ1-2	NA	TGTGCCAGCAGTGAGGGACTGGATGACTACACCTTC	CASSEGLDDYTF
NA	TRBV4-1	TRBJ2-2	TRBD2	TGCGCCAGCAGCCAAGATCCCCTAGCGGGGGGCGGGAACACCGGGGAGCTGTTTTTT	CASSQDPLAGGGNTGELFF
NA	TRBV7-2	TRBJ2-1	NA	TGTGCCAGCAGCTTATTCTGGGGTGAGCAGTTCTTC	CASSLFWGEQFF
few	TRBV20-1	TRBJ2-5	TRBD2	TGCAGTGCTAGAGCCCTAGCGGGGACGGAGACCCAGTACTTC	CSARALAGTETQYF
few	TRBV4-1	TRBJ2-3	NA	TGCGCCAGCAGCCCCTTCCCGGCGCCGGTACTTACAAAGATTAGCACAGATACGCAGTATTTT	CASSPFPAPVLTKISTDTQYF
NA	TRBV2	TRBJ1-1	NA	TGTGCCAGCAGTGAAGATCGCATTATGAACACTGAAGCTTTCTTT	CASSEDRIMNTEAFF
NA	TRBV5-1	TRBJ2-2	NA	TGCGCCAGCAGCTTAACGAGCGGAATGAACACCGGGGAGCTGTTTTTT	CASSLTSGMNTGELFF
few	TRBV28	TRBJ2-7	NA	TGTGCCAGCAGTTTCCGGACACACCACGAGCAGTACTTC	CASSFRTHHEQYF